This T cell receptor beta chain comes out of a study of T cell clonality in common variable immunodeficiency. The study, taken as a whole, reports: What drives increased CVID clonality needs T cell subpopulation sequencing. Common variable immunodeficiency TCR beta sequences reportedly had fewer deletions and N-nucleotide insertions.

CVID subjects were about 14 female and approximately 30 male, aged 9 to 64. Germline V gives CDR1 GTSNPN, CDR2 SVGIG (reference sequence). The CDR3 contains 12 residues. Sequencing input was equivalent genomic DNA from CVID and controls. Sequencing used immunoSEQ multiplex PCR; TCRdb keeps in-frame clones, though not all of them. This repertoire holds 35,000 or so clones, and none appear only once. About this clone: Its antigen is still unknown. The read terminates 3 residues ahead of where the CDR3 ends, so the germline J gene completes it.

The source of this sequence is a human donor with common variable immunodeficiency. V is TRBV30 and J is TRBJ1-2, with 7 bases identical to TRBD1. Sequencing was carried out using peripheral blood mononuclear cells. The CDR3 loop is CAWTGQAGGYTF. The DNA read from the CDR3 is TGTGCCTGGACAGGACAGGCGGGGGGC.